This TCR beta chain was obtained from a study of identical twins. This clonotype was seen more than once but under ten times. One entry per CDR3 protein, called by TCRdb with MiXCR from the 5' RACE reads. The sample lists a few hundred thousand distinct CDR3 sequences; more than 20% were seen once. Every donor was a healthy Caucasian. CDR3 size: 13 residues. Germline lookup yields CDR1 SGHRS and CDR2 YFSETQ. V lost 2 bases and J lost 3, with 7 bases in between. This same sample was also part of a study on T cells expressing NK-cell markers. That work states: These clonotypes additionally ranked first within the CD3+CD56-NKG2C+ fraction of several donors.

The chain has TRBV5-1 and TRBJ2-3; D call uncertain. The sequenced material came from CD4+ T cells sorted from blood. The receptor's source is a woman between 18 and 29 years old in good health. CDR3 nucleotides: TGCGCCAGCAGCTTAAGTGCTACAGATACGCAGTATTTT. This encodes CASSLSATDTQYF.